Below, 30 T cell receptor beta chains from the same sample are listed, as sequenced in a study of blood T cells in healthy people across ages. A second PCR of roughly 7 to 11 cycles used a sample-barcoded 5' primer and a J-beta primer mix. TCRdb used MiXCR to reprocess the 5' RACE reads, holding one entry per CDR3 protein. The sample lists hundreds of thousands of distinct CDR3 sequences, just under 25% seen once, with 9.4% in the top ten. The same sample was also used in a study of T cells of mothers and their children.

Sample: blood. These receptor sequences come from a boy aged 5 to 17 in good health.

This clonotype has just a few counts. The chain has TRBV24-1 and TRBJ1-1; D is possibly TRBD1 (5 bases). The CDR3 sequence is 14 residues long. Germline-derived CDR1 and CDR2 are KGHDR and SFDVKD. Trimming cost V 5 bases and J 4 bases, with 13 bases left between them. Here the CDR3 DNA reads TGTGCCACCAGTGCAGGGCTCGGGGGCACTGAAGCTTTCTTT. It specifies CATSAGLGGTEAFF.

The table lists this clonotype with a few counts. V is TRBV5-8 and J is TRBJ1-1, with D uncertain. The V gene's germline CDR1 is SGHTS and CDR2 YDEGEE. V gave up 4 bases and J gave up 6 bases, with 13 bases separating them. The CDR3 runs 13 residues. Here the CDR3 reads CASSHGLLSEAFF. The CDR3 nucleotides read TGTGCCAGCAGCCACGGACTGCTCTCTGAAGCTTTCTTT.

The rearrangement joins TRBV7-9 to TRBJ2-1; no clear D gene. The CDR3 has 15 amino acids. V was clipped by 9 bases and J by 0 bases, with 15 bases between them. CDR1 and CDR2 (germline): SEHNR, FQNEAQ (reference sequence). The DNA for the CDR3 is TGTGCCAGATCGCCCTTGGTTAGCTCCTACAATGAGCAGTTCTTC. This encodes CARSPLVSSYNEQFF. The full variable domain, completed using reference TRBV7-9 and TRBJ2-1, is DTGVSQNPRHKITKRGQNVTFRCDPISEHNRLYWYRQTLGQGPEFLTYFQNEAQLEKSRLLSDRFSAERPKGSFSTLEIQRTEQGDSAMYLCARSPLVSSYNEQFFGPGTRLTVL.

The chain couples TRBV29-1 to TRBJ2-5, with D perhaps given as TRBD1 or TRBD2 (5 bases each). The J call may be in error: the DNA end matches TRBJ2-7 better. Germline-derived CDR1 and CDR2 are SQVTM and ANQGSEA. This CDR3 is built from 13 residues. CDR3 DNA: TGCAGCGTCCCCGGGACGGAGTCCTACGAGCAGTACTTC. It is translated as CSVPGTESYEQYF.

This clonotype was counted at least ten times. This chain uses TRBV27 with TRBJ1-1; possible D gene TRBD1, 6 bases. V lost 1 base and J 1 base, leaving 10 bases between the germline ends. The CDR3 has 15 residues. Germline CDR1 is MNHEY and CDR2 is SMNVEV (reference sequence). The CDR3 protein is CASSLWGGENTEAFF. The CDR3 bases are TGTGCCAGCAGTTTATGGGGGGGCGAGAACACTGAAGCTTTCTTT.

This chain links TRBV7-8 with TRBJ2-3, with 9 bases fitting TRBD1. V gave up 5 bases and J gave up 0 bases; unmatched junction bases: 6. Germline V CDR1 and CDR2: SGHVS, FQNEAQ. The CDR3 is 16 residues long. As DNA, the CDR3 is TGTGCCAGCAGCCAAGAACAGGGGGCTAGCACAGATACGCAGTATTTT. This translates into CASSQEQGASTDTQYF.

The rearrangement links TRBV2 to TRBJ2-5; 9 bases agree with TRBD2. Trimming took 1 base from V and 2 from J; bases not matched to a gene: 8. Germline V gene data show CDR1 as SNHLY and CDR2 as FYNNEI. CDR3 length: 17 residues. The CDR3 spells CASSEVPWLAGQETQYF. CDR3 coding DNA: TGTGCCAGCAGTGAAGTGCCCTGGCTAGCGGGACAAGAGACCCAGTACTTC.

The chain has TRBV4-1 and TRBJ2-7; D gene ambiguous. The CDR3 runs 14 residues. Germline-derived CDR1 and CDR2 are MGHRA and YSYEKL. Trimming stripped 1 base from V and 5 bases from J, with 12 bases between. CDR3 amino acids: CASSQVMGSDEQYF. The CDR3 nucleotides are TGCGCCAGCAGCCAAGTTATGGGTTCCGACGAGCAGTACTTC.

This clonotype was seen a few times. The chain couples TRBV28 to TRBJ2-1; 9 bases map to TRBD1. CDR3 length: 15 amino acids. Germline V CDR1 and CDR2: MDHEN, SYDVKM. V lost 1 base to trimming and J lost 6 bases; unmatched junction nucleotides: 4. The CDR3 bases are TGTGCCAGCAGTTTATCAACAGGGGGCATCAATGAGCAGTTCTTC. It yields the protein CASSLSTGGINEQFF.

The chain links TRBV7-9 to TRBJ1-1; D remains ambiguous. This CDR3 region has 13 residues. Germline values: CDR1 SEHNR, CDR2 FQNEAQ (reference sequence). The germline V and J ends were trimmed by 6 bases and 4 bases, with 12 bases remaining between them. This CDR3 is CASSRDAVTEAFF. In DNA, the CDR3 is TGTGCCAGCAGTCGAGATGCGGTCACTGAAGCTTTCTTT.

The chain joins TRBV5-1 to TRBJ2-1; D gene ambiguous. CDR3 size: 15 residues. Trimming shortened V by 3 bases and J by 8 bases, and 18 bases separated the two germline ends. CDR1 and CDR2 (germline): SGHRS, YFSETQ. The CDR3 sequence is CASSYLISRSDEQFF. Written as DNA, the CDR3 is TGCGCCAGCAGCTATTTAATTTCGCGAAGCGATGAGCAGTTCTTC.

V usage is TRBV27 and J usage is TRBJ2-1; D gene ambiguous. The DNA matches TRBJ2-7 better at its end, which makes the J call doubtful. Germline V gives CDR1 MNHEY, CDR2 SMNVEV (reference sequence). The CDR3 extends over 13 amino acids. This CDR3 reads CASSDSRSYEQYF. Here the CDR3 DNA reads TGTGCCAGCAGTGATAGCAGGAGTTACGAGCAGTACTTC.

This clonotype occurred a few times. The rearrangement links TRBV11-1 to TRBJ2-7; D ambiguous. Deletions cut 2 bases from V and 5 bases from J, with 10 bases between. Germline loops: CDR1 SGHAT, CDR2 FQDESV (reference sequence). The CDR3 extends over 13 amino acids. DNA of the CDR3: TGTGCCAGCAGCTTATCCCCCCTCAACGAGCAGTACTTC. This codes for CASSLSPLNEQYF.

The chain carries TRBV29-1 and TRBJ1-2; D may be TRBD1 (6 bases). The V end was cut by 4 bases, the J end by 8 bases, with 17 bases between. The CDR3 extends over 13 amino acids. CDR1 is SQVTM and CDR2 is ANQGSEA in the germline V gene. The CDR3 DNA follows: TGCAGCGTTGTGTCAGGGGAGAACGTCGGCTACACCTTC. Amino acids: CSVVSGENVGYTF. The full variable domain, its missing parts supplied by reference TRBV29-1 and TRBJ1-2, is SAVISQKPSRDICQRGTSLTIQCQVDSQVTMMFWYRQQPGQSLTLIATANQGSEATYESGFVIDKFPISRPNLTFSTLTVSNMSPEDSSIYLCSVVSGENVGYTFGSGTRLTVV.

The V and J genes are TRBV27 and TRBJ2-7, with D unresolved. V lost 5 bases to trimming and J lost 6 bases, with 20 bases between them. CDR1 MNHEY and CDR2 SMNVEV come from the germline V gene (reference sequence). The CDR3 runs to 15 residues. The CDR3: CASSPLELSSVEQYF. In nucleotides, the CDR3 is TGTGCCAGCAGTCCGTTGGAGCTATCGTCCGTCGAGCAGTACTTC.

The chain uses TRBV6-2 or TRBV6-3 and TRBJ2-5, with unresolved D. The DNA end is a closer match to TRBJ2-7, so the J assignment may be wrong. CDR1 is MNHEY, CDR2 SVGEGT, per germline. This CDR3 region has 13 residues. The CDR3 loop reads CASSYRERYEQYF. In DNA, the CDR3 is TGTGCCAGCAGTTACCGAGAGCGTTACGAGCAGTACTTC.

The gene calls are TRBV20-1 and TRBJ2-5, with D perhaps assigned TRBD1 or TRBD2 (5 bases each). The CDR3 spans 13 residues. V lost 7 bases to trimming and J lost 11 bases, with 23 bases between them. Germline assignment: CDR1 DFQATT and CDR2 SNEGSKA (reference sequence). In DNA form, the CDR3 reads TGCAGTGTTACGTCCGGGGCATCGAGGGAGCAGTACTTC. It is translated as CSVTSGASREQYF.

This clonotype was recorded a few times. The chain joins TRBV7-2 to TRBJ2-7, with 12 bases that match TRBD2. This CDR3 spans 16 amino acids. Trimming at V came to 1 base and at J to 6 bases, leaving 7 bases not matched to a gene. Germline lookup yields CDR1 SGHTA and CDR2 FQGNSA. The CDR3 bases are TGTGCCAGCAGCTTAGGCCTAGCGGGAGGGCCAGTCGAGCAGTACTTC. It specifies CASSLGLAGGPVEQYF.

The V gene is TRBV3-1, the J gene TRBJ1-2, with 7 bases fitting TRBD1. CDR1 is LGHDT and CDR2 is YNNKEL in the germline V gene (reference sequence). This CDR3 contains 15 residues. V gave up 2 bases and J gave up 4 bases; unmatched junction bases: 7. CDR3 residues: CASSQQQGSGYGYTF. In nucleotides, the CDR3 is TGTGCCAGCAGCCAACAACAGGGGTCCGGCTATGGCTACACCTTC. Drawing the rest from reference TRBV3-1 and TRBJ1-2, the complete variable domain is DTAVSQTPKYLVTQMGNDKSIKCEQNLGHDTMYWYKQDSKKFLKIMFSYNNKELIINETVPNRFSPKSPDKAHLNLHINSLELGDSAVYFCASSQQQGSGYGYTFGSGTRLTVV.

This clonotype has more than one count but fewer than ten. The chain is built from TRBV20-1 and TRBJ1-1, with TRBD1 matching over 8 bases. Germline assignment: CDR1 DFQATT and CDR2 SNEGSKA (reference sequence). The trim removed 2 bases at V and 8 bases at J, leaving 4 bases unmatched. The CDR3 loop spans 12 amino acids. The CDR3 loop reads CSARPDRGEAFF. CDR3 DNA sequence: TGCAGTGCTAGACCCGACAGGGGCGAAGCTTTCTTT.

The rearrangement uses TRBV29-1 and TRBJ1-1; possible D gene TRBD1, 6 bases. The CDR3 is made up of 16 amino acids. V shed 5 bases and J shed 0 bases, with 19 bases lying between them. The germline V gene has CDR1 SQVTM and CDR2 ANQGSEA. The CDR3 region is CSVPATGLPMNTEAFF. In DNA form, the CDR3 reads TGCAGCGTTCCAGCGACAGGTCTCCCAATGAACACTGAAGCTTTCTTT. The variable domain in full, with the rest retrieved from reference TRBV29-1 and TRBJ1-1, is SAVISQKPSRDICQRGTSLTIQCQVDSQVTMMFWYRQQPGQSLTLIATANQGSEATYESGFVIDKFPISRPNLTFSTLTVSNMSPEDSSIYLCSVPATGLPMNTEAFFGQGTRLTVV.

This clonotype was observed a few times. V and J are TRBV12-3 or TRBV12-4 and TRBJ2-5; 9 positions match TRBD1. The DNA matches TRBJ2-7 better at its end, which makes the J call doubtful. The CDR3 has 15 residues. CDR3 nucleotide sequence: TGTGCCAGCACCTTTGGGGACAGGGTACTCTACGAGCAGTACTTC. Translation: CASTFGDRVLYEQYF.

This clonotype has a handful of counts. V and J are TRBV13 and TRBJ2-7; TRBD2 matches 10 bases. This CDR3 contains 15 residues. Losses at the gene ends were 1 base for V and 4 bases for J; bases not matched to a gene: 4. Germline CDR1 is PRHDT and CDR2 is FYEKMQ (reference sequence). CDR3 nucleotides: TGTGCCAGCAGCTTAGTTACTAGCGGGACGTACGAGCAGTACTTC. It encodes CASSLVTSGTYEQYF.

V and J are TRBV5-6 and TRBJ2-7; D is unresolved. V was shortened by 3 bases and J by 3 bases, with 10 bases between the two germline ends. Germline-derived CDR1 and CDR2 are SGHDT and YYEEEE. The CDR3 is made up of 13 amino acids. CDR3 region: CASSSLEDYEQYF. CDR3 bases: TGTGCCAGCAGCTCCCTGGAAGACTACGAGCAGTACTTC.

This clonotype was seen a handful of times. V usage is TRBV7-2 and J usage is TRBJ2-3; D is unresolved. With 7 bases removed from V and 3 bases from J, the gap between germline ends came to 5 bases. The CDR3 is made up of 11 amino acids. Germline lookup yields CDR1 SGHTA and CDR2 FQGNSA. The chain's CDR3 is CASTPTDTQYF. CDR3 DNA sequence: TGTGCCAGCACCCCTACAGATACGCAGTATTTT.

The chain uses TRBV7-9 and TRBJ2-3, with 9 positions matching TRBD2. CDR1 and CDR2 (germline): SEHNR, FQNEAQ (reference sequence). V was clipped by 5 bases and J by 2 bases; unmatched bases: 8. The CDR3 sequence is 16 residues long. CDR3 amino acids: CASSIGTSRPTDTQYF. CDR3 in DNA: TGTGCCAGCAGCATCGGGACTAGCCGACCCACAGATACGCAGTATTTT.

The rearrangement links TRBV11-2 to TRBJ2-2; D unclear. Germline V gives CDR1 SGHAT, CDR2 FQNNGV. V shed 1 base and J shed 5 bases, with 8 bases lying between them. This CDR3 comprises 14 residues. CDR3 nucleotides: TGTGCCAGCAGCTTAGTAGGCCTGACCGGGGAGCTGTTTTTT. This encodes CASSLVGLTGELFF.

The chain carries TRBV9 and TRBJ2-7, with D unresolved. CDR1 and CDR2 (germline): SGDLS, YYNGEE. Trimming took off 1 base at V and 4 bases at J, with 18 bases between the two ends. This CDR3 is 16 amino acids long. CDR3 region: CASSVFPPFRIYEQYF. In DNA form, the CDR3 reads TGTGCCAGCAGCGTATTTCCACCCTTTCGTATTTACGAGCAGTACTTC.

This sequence joins TRBV7-9 and TRBJ2-7; the D gene could be TRBD1 or TRBD2 (5 bases each). The ends were cut back, 4 bases at V and 0 bases at J, with 13 bases in the middle. The CDR3 length is 15 residues. CDR1 is SEHNR and CDR2 is FQNEAQ in the germline V gene (reference sequence). The CDR3 reads CASSYRDLTSYEQYF. The CDR3 nucleotides are TGTGCCAGCAGCTACCGGGACCTTACCTCCTACGAGCAGTACTTC. The full variable domain, its missing parts supplied by reference TRBV7-9 and TRBJ2-7, is DTGVSQNPRHKITKRGQNVTFRCDPISEHNRLYWYRQTLGQGPEFLTYFQNEAQLEKSRLLSDRFSAERPKGSFSTLEIQRTEQGDSAMYLCASSYRDLTSYEQYFGPGTRLTVT.

This clonotype was detected a few times. The V and J genes are TRBV11-3 and TRBJ2-1, with D possibly matching TRBD2 (6 bases). The CDR3 loop spans 15 amino acids. Germline lookup yields CDR1 SGHNT and CDR2 YENEEA. V lost 2 bases, J lost 3 bases, and 11 bases lay in between. The chain's CDR3 is CASSLHPTSYNEQFF. The CDR3 DNA reads TGTGCCAGCAGCTTACACCCGACTAGCTACAATGAGCAGTTCTTC.